Listed here are 12 T cell receptor beta chains from one sample, sequenced in a study of T cell changes during pregnancy in multiple sclerosis. Assay: immunoSEQ multiplex PCR; the TCRdb copy retains only in-frame clones and omits some. Of roughly 30,000 clones listed, about nine tenths are singletons. The sequences come from CD4+ T cells from peripheral blood mononuclear cells, collected in the first trimester of pregnancy. All receptors derive from a female donor in good health, enrolled as a control in a pregnancy study.

The chain is built from TRBV5-1 and TRBJ2-7; 8 bases are a match to TRBD1. V dropped 0 bases and J dropped 1; count of bases not matched to a gene: 0. The germline V gene encodes CDR1 SGHRS and CDR2 YFSETQ. The CDR3 spans 14 residues. In DNA form, the CDR3 reads TGCGCCAGCAGCTTGGACAGGGGGTCCTACGAGCAGTACTTC. Protein sequence: CASSLDRGSYEQYF.

The J gene is TRBJ1-5, the V gene TRBV7-2; TRBD1 aligns across 7 bases. The CDR3 extends over 13 amino acids. The V and J ends lost 4 bases and 5 bases, in that order; junction bases with no gene match: 2. Germline V gene sequence: CDR1 SGHTA, CDR2 FQGNSA. The CDR3 sequence: CASSYRGDQPQHF. The CDR3 region has the DNA TGTGCCAGCAGCTACAGGGGAGATCAGCCCCAGCATTTT.

V and J are TRBV9 and TRBJ2-1, with TRBD2 as a possible D gene (6 bases). Germline V gene lookup returns CDR1 SGDLS and CDR2 YYNGEE. The CDR3 has 15 residues. Between the trimmed V and J ends, which lost 0 bases and 3 bases, there was a span of 10 bases. DNA for the CDR3: TGTGCCAGCAGCGTAGACCCTAGCGTCTACAATGAGCAGTTCTTC. It encodes CASSVDPSVYNEQFF.

The J gene is TRBJ2-1, the V gene TRBV6-5; D not certain. Germline V gene sequence: CDR1 MNHEY, CDR2 SVGAGI. The V and J ends lost 6 bases and 5 bases respectively, with 17 bases between them. This CDR3 is 15 amino acids long. The DNA of the CDR3 is TGTGCCAGCAGACCTGACACCAAATCGAACAATGAGCAGTTCTTC. It specifies CASRPDTKSNNEQFF.

The table lists this clone with a count of one. V gene TRBV5-1 combines with J gene TRBJ2-5; 8 bases line up with TRBD1. V gave up 4 bases and J gave up 1 base; unmatched junction bases: 9. This CDR3 has 16 amino acids. Germline V gene data show CDR1 as SGHRS and CDR2 as YFSETQ. The CDR3 DNA is TGCGCCAGCAGCCCCGGACAGGGTATAGGCCAAGAGACCCAGTACTTC. Its translation: CASSPGQGIGQETQYF.

The genes are TRBV10-3 and TRBJ2-1, with 8 bases lining up with TRBD1. The CDR3 runs to 14 residues. V trimming: 5 bases; J trimming: 2 bases; junction bases outside the gene matches: 2. In germline, CDR1 is ENHRY, CDR2 SYGVKD. The CDR3 DNA is TGTGCCATCAGTCGGGACAGGCCCTACAATGAGCAGTTCTTC. Translating gives CAISRDRPYNEQFF.

The chain uses TRBV4-2 and TRBJ1-1; possible D gene TRBD1, 6 bases. The CDR3 contains 15 residues. The V end was cut by 3 bases, the J end by 2 bases, with 13 bases between. Germline V gene lookup returns CDR1 LGHNA and CDR2 YNFKEQ. This chain's CDR3 is CASSHPSQGNTEAFF. CDR3 in DNA: TGTGCCAGCAGCCACCCTTCACAGGGAAACACTGAAGCTTTCTTT.

The sample holds a few counts of this clone. V usage is TRBV11-2 and J usage is TRBJ1-1; 11 bases are shared with TRBD1. The CDR3 runs 18 residues. Germline V gene lookup returns CDR1 SGHAT and CDR2 FQNNGV. Trimming cost V 1 base and J 5 bases; bases outside gene matches: 12. CDR3 in DNA: TGTGCCAGCAGCTTAGTATTAGGACAGGGGGCGAGTAGGACTGAAGCTTTCTTT. Its translation: CASSLVLGQGASRTEAFF.

This sequence joins TRBV28 and TRBJ2-7; weak D call: TRBD1 (6 bases). Trimming stripped 4 bases from V and 0 bases from J, with 13 bases between. The CDR3 length is 15 residues. Germline assignment: CDR1 MDHEN and CDR2 SYDVKM. CDR3 coding DNA: TGTGCCAGCAGTTCCCCTCCGGACAGCTCCTACGAGCAGTACTTC. Translating gives CASSSPPDSSYEQYF.

The CDR3 DNA follows: TGTGCCAGCAGTAGGGCTAGCGGGGGGGCCATCGGTAACAATGAGCAGTTCTTC. Protein sequence: CASSRASGGAIGNNEQFF. V and J are TRBV27 and TRBJ2-1; 12 bases match TRBD2. Germline lookup yields CDR1 MNHEY and CDR2 SMNVEV (reference sequence). The ends lost 5 bases at V and 5 bases at J; junction bases unmatched: 13. The CDR3 contains 18 residues.

The chain links TRBV28 to TRBJ2-3, with D tentatively TRBD2 (5 bases). Trimming left V 6 bases short and J 6 bases short, with 19 bases between. The CDR3 is made up of 15 amino acids. CDR1 is MDHEN and CDR2 is SYDVKM in the germline V gene. In DNA form, the CDR3 reads TGTGCCAGCAGGGGTTGGAGAGGGCCGGGTGATACGCAGTATTTT. Its protein is CASRGWRGPGDTQYF.

The chain is built from TRBV7-3 and TRBJ2-3, with 8 bases matching TRBD1. The CDR3 is 15 amino acids. Germline V gene sequence: CDR1 SGHTA, CDR2 FQGTGA. With 4 bases clipped from V and 4 bases from J, the junction kept 7 bases outside the gene matches. DNA of the CDR3: TGTGCCAGCAGCTCCGGACAGGGTCGCTCAGATACGCAGTATTTT. It translates to CASSSGQGRSDTQYF.